This T cell receptor (beta chain) derives from a study of blood T cells in healthy people across ages. Sample-barcoded 5' priming and a J-beta primer mix drove a second PCR of 7 to 11 cycles. Each CDR3 protein is one row after TCRdb ran MiXCR on the 5' RACE reads. The sample has roughly 500,000 distinct CDR3 sequences, 20% to 30% seen once. The CDR3 is made up of 18 amino acids. Germline CDR1 reads SEHNR; CDR2 reads FQNEAQ (reference sequence). Trimming removed 3 bases from V and 1 base from J; junction bases left unmatched: 12. A further study also used this sample, focusing on T cells of mothers and their children.

The sequenced sample was blood. The chain has TRBV7-9 and TRBJ2-5, with 9 bases matching TRBD2. The sequence derives from a boy under 18 in good health. The CDR3 protein is CASSFSAGGALLQETQYF. The CDR3 nucleotides read TGTGCCAGCAGCTTTAGTGCGGGGGGGGCCCTCCTCCAAGAGACCCAGTACTTC.